Listed below are T cell receptor beta chains from one sample, sequenced in a study of human T cells and chemical hapten exposure. From the RACE reads, TCRdb called clonotypes with MiXCR, one entry per CDR3 protein. Of about 190,000 distinct CDR3 sequences in the sample, 20% to 25% were seen once. Sample: whole blood, taken in connection with sensitization to the hapten diphenylcyclopropenone (DPC). Receptors originate from a woman aged 40 to 50 with alopecia areata. Some clones in this sample may be carry-over from other donors' samples. The CDR3 runs from the conserved cysteine through the conserved F or W. D genes are given only for firm matches. Part of the rows lack a size; the others show once, few, many or a class for expanded clones.

cdr3_aa cdr3_nt d_call v_call clone_size j_call
CASSLGQGLGEQYF TGTGCCAGCAGTTTAGGGCAGGGTTTGGGGGAGCAGTACTTC . TRBV27 many TRBJ2-7
CASSLAGPSGANVLTF TGTGCCAGCAGCTTGGCGGGGCCCTCTGGGGCCAACGTCCTGACTTTC . TRBV7-3 once TRBJ2-6
CASSLTGLGTSGIYEQFF TGTGCCAGCAGCTTGACCGGGCTCGGGACTAGCGGGATTTATGAGCAGTTCTTC TRBD2 TRBV7-2 . TRBJ2-1
CASSQGEQNTGELFF TGCGCCAGCAGCCAAGGGGAGCAAAACACCGGGGAGCTGTTTTTT . TRBV4-3 few TRBJ2-2
CASSYSMSAGDTDTQYF TGTGCCAGCAGTTACTCGATGTCAGCGGGGGACACAGATACGCAGTATTTT TRBD2 TRBV6-2/TRBV6-3 few TRBJ2-3
CASSFAGENIQYF TGTGCCAGCAGCTTTGCAGGGGAAAACATTCAGTACTTC . TRBV7-2 . TRBJ2-4
CATSRDLGAYEQYF TGTGCCACCAGCAGAGACCTAGGCGCCTACGAGCAGTACTTC . TRBV15 . TRBJ2-7
CSGKPPTSQTQYF TGCAGCGGGAAACCTCCGACAAGTCAGACCCAGTACTTC . TRBV29-1 few TRBJ2-5
CSVQLSFRGEKLFF TGCAGCGTTCAACTTAGTTTTAGGGGTGAAAAACTGTTTTTT . TRBV29-1 . TRBJ1-4
CASSFFSAGRADTQYF TGTGCCAGCAGCTTCTTTTCGGCGGGGCGGGCAGATACGCAGTATTTT . TRBV7-2 few TRBJ2-3
CSVHGNQNIQYF TGCAGCGTTCACGGGAACCAAAACATTCAGTACTTC . TRBV29-1 few TRBJ2-4
CASSPGTGRSTEAFF TGTGCCAGCTCACCCGGGACAGGAAGGAGCACTGAAGCTTTCTTT TRBD1 TRBV18 few TRBJ1-1
CASSPGTGGTDTQYF TGTGCCAGCTCACCTGGGACAGGGGGCACAGATACGCAGTATTTT TRBD1 TRBV18 few TRBJ2-3
CAISVQYEQYF TGTGCCATCAGTGTGCAATACGAGCAGTACTTC . TRBV10-3 . TRBJ2-7
CSARVSGRIDEQYF TGCAGTGCTAGAGTTAGCGGGAGAATCGACGAGCAGTACTTC TRBD2 TRBV20-1 . TRBJ2-7
CSVGDNYNEQFF TGCAGCGTTGGCGACAATTACAATGAGCAGTTCTTC . TRBV29-1 few TRBJ2-1
CATTEGGADTQYF TGCGCCACCACTGAAGGGGGCGCAGATACGCAGTATTTT TRBD1 TRBV10-2 . TRBJ2-3
CSARGDLKKWTQYF TGCAGTGCTAGAGGGGACCTTAAGAAGTGGACGCAGTATTTT . TRBV20-1 few TRBJ2-3
CASSQLSPGAGYTF TGTGCCAGCAGCCAATTAAGCCCAGGGGCTGGCTACACCTTC . TRBV4-2 . TRBJ1-2
CASSLPNSRGTQYF TGTGCCAGCAGCTTACCTAACAGTAGGGGGACCCAGTACTTC . TRBV7-9 few TRBJ2-5